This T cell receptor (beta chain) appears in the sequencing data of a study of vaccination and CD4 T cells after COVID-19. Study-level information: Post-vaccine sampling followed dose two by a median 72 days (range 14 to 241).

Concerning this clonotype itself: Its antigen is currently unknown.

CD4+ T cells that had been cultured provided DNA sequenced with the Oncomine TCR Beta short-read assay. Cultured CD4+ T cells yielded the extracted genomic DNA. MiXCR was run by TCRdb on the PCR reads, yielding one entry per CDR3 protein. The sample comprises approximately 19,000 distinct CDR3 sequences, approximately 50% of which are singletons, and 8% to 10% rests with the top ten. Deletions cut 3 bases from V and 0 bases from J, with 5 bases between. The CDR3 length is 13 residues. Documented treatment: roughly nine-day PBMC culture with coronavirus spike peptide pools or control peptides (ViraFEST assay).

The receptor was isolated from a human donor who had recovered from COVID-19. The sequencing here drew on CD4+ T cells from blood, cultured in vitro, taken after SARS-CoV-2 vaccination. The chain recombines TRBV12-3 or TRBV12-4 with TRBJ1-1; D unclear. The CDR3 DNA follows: TGTGCCAGCAGTTTCCAGGTGAACACTGAAGCTTTCTTT. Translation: CASSFQVNTEAFF.